This entry lists 2 T cell receptor beta chains sequenced from one sample in a study of early T cells in non-severe SARS-CoV-2 infection. TCRdb independently ran MiXCR on the 5' RACE reads; one entry per CDR3 protein. Of about 80,000 distinct CDR3 sequences in the sample, over 4% were seen once. The sequenced sample was whole blood, obtained at baseline. These receptors originate from an adult who was a healthcare worker with PCR-confirmed SARS-CoV-2 infection or an uninfected control (not recorded which).

This clonotype was recorded many times. This rearrangement joins TRBV6-1 to TRBJ2-1, with TRBD1 matching over 8 bases. CDR3 size: 17 residues. The ends lost 7 bases at V and 4 bases at J; junction bases unmatched: 15. The germline CDR1 and CDR2 sequences are MNHNS and SASEGT. CDR3 sequence: CASILPLRQGKYNEQFF. CDR3 DNA sequence: TGTGCCAGCATTTTGCCCCTACGACAGGGGAAATACAATGAGCAGTTCTTC.

This chain uses TRBV19 with TRBJ1-2; tentative D call: TRBD1 (6 bases). This CDR3 has 15 residues. Trimming left V 8 bases short and J 2 bases short, with 18 bases between. Germline values: CDR1 LNHDA, CDR2 SQIVND (reference sequence). The CDR3, as DNA: TGTGCCAGTGCTAACCTTGGACAGAGCAACTATGGCTACACCTTC. Translated: CASANLGQSNYGYTF.